A single sample gave rise to the 5 T cell receptor beta chains below, sequenced in a study of regulatory T cells in long-lasting Graves disease (dated by TCRdb to the early 2020s). Taken with the paper, the label for time point translates to: newly diagnosed GD, antithyroid drugs for less than 3 months. For both TCR sequencing and RNA sequencing, RNA was extracted from PBMCs using TRIzol. The library was prepared using multiplex PCR. The run used an Illumina HiSeq 4000. iRepertoire HTBI primers and Arm-PCR amplification of CDR3 regions were used to construct TCR beta libraries. The public sequencing data were trimmed at Q25 with fastp and processed into clonotypes with MiXCR by TCRdb, which kept only in-frame beta chains. Rows with a matching CDR3 protein are joined into one entry that keeps the most common DNA and genes. Present in this sample are roughly 500,000 distinct CDR3 sequences, 13% to 15% of which were seen just once. The biggest ten clones account for approximately 17% of the sample.

This sample also belongs to another study, concerning T cells in Graves' hyperthyroidism and ophthalmopathy.

The source material was peripheral blood mononuclear cells (PBMCs), sampled at new diagnosis, from a patient treated with antithyroid drugs. The receptors shown here come from a woman aged 45 to 65 with Graves disease. Donor details come from another sample of the same person, matched by shared clones.

This clonotype came up many times. The gene calls are TRBV11-2 and TRBJ2-4; TRBD1 agrees at 7 bases. The CDR3 contains 15 residues. Germline CDR1 and CDR2: SGHAT and FQNNGV. V shed 1 base and J 3 bases; nucleotides not matched to a gene: 3. The CDR3 protein is CASSLGTGNKNIQYF. The CDR3 region has the DNA TGTGCCAGCAGCTTAGGGACAGGCAACAAAAACATTCAGTACTTC.

This clonotype was seen a handful of times. A single base separates this from a much larger clone, so it may be a read error. The chain links TRBV11-2 to TRBJ2-7; 8 bases match TRBD1. V was clipped by 5 bases and J by 4 bases; unmatched bases: 7. The CDR3 runs to 14 residues. CDR1 is SGHAT and CDR2 is FQNNGV in the germline V gene. For the CDR3, the DNA is TGTGCCAGCAGCCAGGCGGGACAGGAGTACGAGCAGTACTTC. This translates into CASSQAGQEYEQYF.

This clonotype has at least ten counts. This rearrangement joins TRBV5-1 to TRBJ2-1; D remains unclear. Germline CDR1 SGHRS, CDR2 YFSETQ. Trimming removed 4 bases at V and 8 bases at J, with 13 bases between. CDR3 length: 13 residues. CDR3 in DNA: TGCGCCAGCAGCCGGGTGAGTAGGGATGAGCAGTTCTTC. Protein product: CASSRVSRDEQFF.

Ten or more counts support this clonotype. J is TRBJ2-2 and V is TRBV7-8; no definite D call. The CDR3 is 14 amino acids. Germline V gene data show CDR1 as SGHVS and CDR2 as FQNEAQ. The ends were cut back, 5 bases at V and 7 bases at J, with 14 bases in the middle. For the CDR3, the DNA is TGTGCCAGCAGCCCAGCAGGACCCGACGGGGAGCTGTTTTTT. It yields the protein CASSPAGPDGELFF.

This clonotype was seen ten or more times. V is TRBV28 and J is TRBJ2-7; D possibly corresponds to TRBD2 (5 bases). The germline V gene has CDR1 MDHEN and CDR2 SYDVKM. The CDR3 extends over 11 amino acids. Trimming shortened V by 6 bases and J by 4 bases, and 7 bases separated the two germline ends. The CDR3 reads CASRRAYEQYF. The CDR3 DNA sequence: TGTGCCAGCAGGCGGGCTTACGAGCAGTACTTC.